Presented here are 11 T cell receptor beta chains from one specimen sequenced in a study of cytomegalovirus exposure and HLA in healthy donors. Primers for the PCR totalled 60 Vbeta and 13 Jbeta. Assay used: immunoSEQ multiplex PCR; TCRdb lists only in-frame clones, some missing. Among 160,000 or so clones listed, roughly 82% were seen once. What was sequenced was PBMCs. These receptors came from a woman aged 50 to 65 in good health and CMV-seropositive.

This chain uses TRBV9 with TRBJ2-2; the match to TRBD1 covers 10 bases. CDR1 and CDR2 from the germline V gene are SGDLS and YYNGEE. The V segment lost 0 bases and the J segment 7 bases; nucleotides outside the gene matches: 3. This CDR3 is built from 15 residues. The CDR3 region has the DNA TGTGCCAGCAGCGTAGGGACAGGGGGGATCGGGGAGCTGTTTTTT. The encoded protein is CASSVGTGGIGELFF.

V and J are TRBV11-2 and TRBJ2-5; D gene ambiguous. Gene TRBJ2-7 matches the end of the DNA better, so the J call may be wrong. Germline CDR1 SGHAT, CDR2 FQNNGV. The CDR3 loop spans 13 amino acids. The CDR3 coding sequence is TGTGCCAGCAGCCCTTCCCCATTTTACGAGCAGTACTTC. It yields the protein CASSPSPFYEQYF.

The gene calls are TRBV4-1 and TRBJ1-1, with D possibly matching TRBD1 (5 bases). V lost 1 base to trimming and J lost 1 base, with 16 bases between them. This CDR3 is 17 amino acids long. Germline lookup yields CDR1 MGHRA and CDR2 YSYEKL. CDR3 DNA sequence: TGCGCCAGCAGCCAAGTTCTAAGGTCCGGGGGGAACACTGAAGCTTTCTTT. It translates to CASSQVLRSGGNTEAFF.

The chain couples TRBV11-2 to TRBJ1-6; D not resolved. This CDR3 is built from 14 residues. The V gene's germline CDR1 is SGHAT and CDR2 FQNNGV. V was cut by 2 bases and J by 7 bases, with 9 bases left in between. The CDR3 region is CASSLWRLNSPLHF. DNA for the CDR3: TGTGCCAGCAGCTTATGGCGACTGAATTCACCCCTCCACTTT.

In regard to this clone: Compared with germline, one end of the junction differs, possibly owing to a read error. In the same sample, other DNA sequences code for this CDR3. Here the CDR3 DNA reads TGTGCCAGCAGCTTAGATCGGTCACGCGGGACAGACGATAGCTCCTACGAGCAGTATTTC. Its protein is CASSLDRSRGTDDSSYEQYF. This chain connects TRBV13 to TRBJ2-7; perhaps TRBD1 as D (7 bases). The length of the CDR3 is 20 residues. In germline, CDR1 is PRHDT, CDR2 FYEKMQ (reference sequence).

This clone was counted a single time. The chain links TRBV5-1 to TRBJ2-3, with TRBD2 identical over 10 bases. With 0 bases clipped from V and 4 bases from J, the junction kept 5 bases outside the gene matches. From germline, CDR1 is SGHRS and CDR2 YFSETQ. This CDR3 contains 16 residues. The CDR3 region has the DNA TGCGCCAGCAGCTTGGAACTAGCGGGGCACGCAGATACGCAGTATTTT. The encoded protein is CASSLELAGHADTQYF.

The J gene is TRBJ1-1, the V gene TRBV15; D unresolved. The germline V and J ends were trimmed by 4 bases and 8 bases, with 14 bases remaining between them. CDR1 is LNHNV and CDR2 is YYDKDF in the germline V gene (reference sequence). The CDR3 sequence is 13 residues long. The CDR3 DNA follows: TGTGCCACCAGCATCCCCGCGGATAAAGAAGCTTTCTTT. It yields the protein CATSIPADKEAFF.

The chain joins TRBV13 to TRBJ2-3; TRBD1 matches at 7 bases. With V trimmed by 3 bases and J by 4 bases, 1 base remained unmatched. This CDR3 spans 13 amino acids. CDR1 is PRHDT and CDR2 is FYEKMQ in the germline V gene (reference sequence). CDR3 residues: CASSFQGADTQYF. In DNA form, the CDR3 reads TGTGCCAGCAGCTTTCAGGGGGCAGATACGCAGTATTTT.

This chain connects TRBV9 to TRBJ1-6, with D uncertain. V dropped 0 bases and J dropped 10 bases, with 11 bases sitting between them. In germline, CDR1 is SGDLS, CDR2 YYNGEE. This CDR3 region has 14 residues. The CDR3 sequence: CASSVVSEGSPLHF. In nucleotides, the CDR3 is TGTGCCAGCAGCGTAGTCAGTGAGGGATCACCCCTCCACTTT. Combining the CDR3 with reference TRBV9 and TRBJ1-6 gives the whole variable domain DSGVTQTPKHLITATGQRVTLRCSPRSGDLSVYWYQQSLDQGLQFLIQYYNGEERAKGNILERFSAQQFPDLHSELNLSSLELGDSALYFCASSVVSEGSPLHFGNGTRLTVT.

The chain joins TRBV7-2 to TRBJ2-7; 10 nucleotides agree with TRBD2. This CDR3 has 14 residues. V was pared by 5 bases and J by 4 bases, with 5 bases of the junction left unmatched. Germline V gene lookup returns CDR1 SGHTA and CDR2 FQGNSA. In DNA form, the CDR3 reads TGTGCCAGCAGCCGAGCGGGGGGGCCATACGAGCAGTACTTC. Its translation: CASSRAGGPYEQYF.

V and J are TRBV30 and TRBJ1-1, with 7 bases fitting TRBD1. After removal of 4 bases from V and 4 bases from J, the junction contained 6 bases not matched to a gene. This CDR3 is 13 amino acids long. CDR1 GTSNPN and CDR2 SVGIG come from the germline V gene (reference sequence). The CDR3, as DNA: TGTGCCTGGACGCCAGGGGGGACCACTGAAGCTTTCTTT. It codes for CAWTPGGTTEAFF.